What follows are 18 T cell receptor beta chains derived from one specimen sequenced in a study of shared clonotypes between healthy human individuals. TCRdb's copy holds only in-frame clones and misses some; the assay was immunoSEQ multiplex PCR. This table has about 2 million clones, roughly 96% appearing once. Sequenced input: naive CD4+ T cells sorted from blood. Subset in this sample: CD45RA+ positively selected. The origin of the receptors is a man aged 18-30 years in good health.

The chain recombines TRBV9 with TRBJ2-3; D is tentatively TRBD1 or TRBD2 (5 bases each). Germline V gene lookup returns CDR1 SGDLS and CDR2 YYNGEE. Trimming took off 0 bases at V and 8 bases at J, with 13 bases between the two ends. The CDR3 runs 14 residues. The CDR3 coding sequence is TGTGCCAGCAGCGTAGGGGACGCTGGGGGTACGCAGTATTTT. Amino acids: CASSVGDAGGTQYF.

The V gene is TRBV15, the J gene TRBJ2-7, with a weak D call TRBD1 (6 bases). The CDR3 is 15 residues long. Trimming stripped 0 bases from V and 2 bases from J, with 11 bases between. CDR1 is LNHNV and CDR2 is YYDKDF in the germline V gene (reference sequence). This CDR3 reads CATSRDSTGTYEQYF. DNA of the CDR3: TGTGCCACCAGCAGAGATAGTACAGGGACCTACGAGCAGTACTTC.

The V call is TRBV4-1, the J call TRBJ1-2; D is undetermined. The CDR3 is made up of 15 amino acids. Germline CDR1 MGHRA, CDR2 YSYEKL. Trimming took off 0 bases at V and 4 bases at J, with 12 bases between the two ends. The CDR3 loop is CASSQDSQLPYGYTF. CDR3 coding DNA: TGCGCCAGCAGCCAAGATTCGCAGTTGCCCTATGGCTACACCTTC.

The chain employs TRBV27 and TRBJ2-5, with D perhaps matching TRBD2 (5 bases). The end of the DNA fits TRBJ2-7 better, so the J call may be wrong. The CDR3 consists of 14 residues. Germline lookup yields CDR1 MNHEY and CDR2 SMNVEV (reference sequence). Written as DNA, the CDR3 is TGTGCCAGCAGTTACCGGACTGGAACCTACGAGCAGTACTTC. Its translation: CASSYRTGTYEQYF.

V is TRBV2 and J is TRBJ2-7; TRBD2 agrees at 9 bases. The length of the CDR3 is 17 residues. Germline assignment: CDR1 SNHLY and CDR2 FYNNEI. J was trimmed by 0 bases and V by 6 bases; bases with no gene match: 12. The CDR3: CASRSSFLAGPSYEQYF. Written as DNA, the CDR3 is TGTGCCAGCAGGTCCTCGTTCCTAGCGGGGCCCTCCTACGAGCAGTACTTC.

The sample holds a few counts of this clone. Here the CDR3 DNA reads TGTGCCAGTAGTACCGCCGACGGGACCATCGCCATATATTTT. Its protein is CASSTADGTIAIYF. V gene TRBV19 combines with J gene TRBJ1-3; possible D gene TRBD1, 5 bases. Germline CDR1 LNHDA, CDR2 SQIVND (reference sequence). The germline V and J ends were trimmed by 4 bases and 11 bases, with 18 bases remaining between them. The CDR3 covers 14 residues.

This chain joins TRBV5-6 and TRBJ1-6; D unclear. CDR1 is SGHDT, CDR2 YYEEEE, per germline. V lost 5 bases and J lost 4, with 16 bases in between. This CDR3 is built from 16 residues. The CDR3 sequence: CASSVRGQEYNSPLHF. CDR3 sequence (DNA): TGTGCCAGCAGTGTCCGCGGCCAGGAGTATAATTCACCCCTCCACTTT.

This clone was found once. The chain combines TRBV5-4 with TRBJ2-3; D might be TRBD2 (5 bases). Trimming removed 3 bases at V and 4 bases at J, with 12 bases between. The CDR3 runs 14 residues. Looked up from germline, CDR1 is SGHNT and CDR2 is YYREEE (reference sequence). The CDR3 protein is CASSYGELADTQYF. In DNA form, the CDR3 reads TGTGCCAGCAGCTACGGGGAGCTCGCAGATACGCAGTATTTT.

The chain recombines TRBV14 with TRBJ1-3; D not resolved. The CDR3 is made up of 18 amino acids. The germline CDR1 and CDR2 sequences are SGHDN and FVKESK. The V end was cut by 1 base, the J end by 0 bases, with 16 bases between. CDR3 loop: CASSQAPGSLGSGNTIYF. The CDR3 DNA reads as TGTGCCAGCAGCCAAGCGCCGGGGTCGTTGGGCTCTGGAAACACCATATATTTT.

V gene TRBV5-6 combines with J gene TRBJ2-7, with TRBD1 matching 8 bases. V gave up 5 bases and J gave up 3 bases; unmatched junction bases: 7. CDR3 length: 14 amino acids. Germline V lookup: CDR1 SGHDT, CDR2 YYEEEE. CDR3 in amino acids: CASRRTGQSYEQYF. The CDR3 nucleotides are TGTGCCAGCAGGAGGACAGGGCAAAGCTACGAGCAGTACTTC.

The rearrangement links TRBV5-4 to TRBJ2-7; 10 positions match TRBD1. The CDR3 sequence is 16 residues long. Trimming cost V 3 bases and J 0 bases; bases outside gene matches: 6. Germline CDR1 is SGHNT and CDR2 is YYREEE (reference sequence). CDR3 protein: CASSWEGQGTSYEQYF. The CDR3 DNA is TGTGCCAGCAGCTGGGAGGGACAGGGGACCTCCTACGAGCAGTACTTC.

The CDR3 nucleotides read TGCGCCAGCAATTTCGTCGGGGGACAGAATAATGGCTACACCTTC. Residues: CASNFVGGQNNGYTF. V is TRBV4-1 and J is TRBJ1-2, with 7 bases aligning to TRBD1. Germline V gives CDR1 MGHRA, CDR2 YSYEKL. There are 15 residues in the CDR3. The V gene end was trimmed by 7 bases and the J gene end by 6 bases; junction bases not matched to a gene: 14.

This clone was found once. This rearrangement joins TRBV5-1 to TRBJ2-2, with D uncertain. The CDR3 runs to 15 residues. Germline CDR1 SGHRS, CDR2 YFSETQ. Trimming removed 4 bases from V and 1 base from J, with 11 bases in between. DNA of the CDR3: TGCGCCAGCAGCGGCGGAGCTTTGAACACCGGGGAGCTGTTTTTT. Translating it yields CASSGGALNTGELFF.

The rearrangement joins TRBV11-2 to TRBJ1-6; possibly TRBD1 for D (5 bases). V lost 10 bases to trimming and J lost 4 bases, with 20 bases between them. Germline-derived CDR1 and CDR2 are SGHAT and FQNNGV. The CDR3 runs 16 residues. CDR3 amino acids: CAIKPPSGPYNSPLHF. CDR3 nucleotide sequence: TGTGCCATCAAACCCCCCTCAGGGCCTTATAATTCACCCCTCCACTTT.

The J gene is TRBJ2-1, the V gene TRBV7-2; D is undetermined. V shed 2 bases and J shed 5 bases, with 7 bases lying between them. The CDR3 length is 13 residues. CDR1 is SGHTA, CDR2 FQGNSA, per germline. The chain's CDR3 is CASSLFSDNEQFF. In DNA form, the CDR3 reads TGTGCCAGCAGCTTATTTAGTGACAATGAGCAGTTCTTC. The variable domain in full, completed from reference TRBV7-2 and TRBJ2-1, reads GAGVSQSPSNKVTEKGKDVELRCDPISGHTALYWYRQSLGQGLEFLIYFQGNSAPDKSGLPSDRFSAERTGGSVSTLTIQRTQQEDSAVYLCASSLFSDNEQFFGPGTRLTVL.

J is TRBJ1-3 and V is TRBV5-1; no reliable D call. This CDR3 is 16 amino acids long. Germline loops: CDR1 SGHRS, CDR2 YFSETQ. The V end was cut by 1 base, the J end by 0 bases, with 11 bases between. CDR3 sequence reads: CASSLLGPSSGNTIYF. CDR3 nucleotides: TGCGCCAGCAGCTTGTTAGGTCCGAGCTCTGGAAACACCATATATTTT.

V and J are TRBV27 and TRBJ2-6; 7 bases are a match to TRBD2. Losses at the gene ends were 6 bases for V and 1 base for J; bases not matched to a gene: 9. The CDR3 is made up of 17 amino acids. In germline, CDR1 is MNHEY, CDR2 SMNVEV (reference sequence). CDR3 in amino acids: CASRAWGSGSGANVLTF. Here the CDR3 DNA reads TGTGCCAGCAGAGCCTGGGGTAGCGGGTCTGGGGCCAACGTCCTGACTTTC.

This sequence joins TRBV14 and TRBJ2-7, with D perhaps being TRBD1 or TRBD2 (5 bases each). This CDR3 region has 16 residues. The germline V gene encodes CDR1 SGHDN and CDR2 FVKESK. Trimming cost V 1 base and J 2 bases, with 15 bases left between them. DNA for the CDR3: TGTGCCAGCAGCCAAGGCCCGTCCTGGGACCCCTACGAGCAGTACTTC. Its translation: CASSQGPSWDPYEQYF.